Below are 7 T cell receptor beta chains sequenced from a single sample in a study of T cells after posttransplantation cyclophosphamide. The repertoire was sequenced with immunoSEQ multiplex PCR; TCRdb's copy has only in-frame clones and lacks some. This sample shows fewer than 40,000 clones and no singletons; about 4.5% rests with the ten largest. Sequenced sample: PBMCs. The receptors come from a woman aged 45-65 years in good health and a related stem cell transplant donor.

At least ten counts were recorded for this clone. The V and J genes are TRBV9 and TRBJ1-2, with 9 positions matching TRBD1. The CDR3 length is 15 residues. Germline V gene lookup returns CDR1 SGDLS and CDR2 YYNGEE. J lost 0 bases, V lost 0 bases, and 0 bases had no gene match. CDR3 nucleotides: TGTGCCAGCAGCGTAGGACAGGGGGCTAACTATGGCTACACCTTC. The encoded protein is CASSVGQGANYGYTF.

At least ten counts were recorded for this clone. This chain joins TRBV18 and TRBJ1-2, with D uncertain. From germline, CDR1 is KGHSH and CDR2 LQKENI. The CDR3 contains 15 residues. The V end lost 3 bases, the J end lost 0 bases, and 11 bases lay between the germline ends. In DNA, the CDR3 is TGTGCCAGCTCACCCCCGGCGGGAGCTAACTATGGCTACACCTTC. Amino acid sequence: CASSPPAGANYGYTF.

This clone was observed many times. V usage is TRBV11-2 and J usage is TRBJ2-7; no firm D call. V lost 5 bases, J lost 2 bases, and 16 bases lay in between. Germline values: CDR1 SGHAT, CDR2 FQNNGV. CDR3 length: 15 amino acids. The CDR3 nucleotides are TGTGCCAGCAGCCGCTCCGGCATTGAGGCCTACGAGCAGTACTTC. Its translation is CASSRSGIEAYEQYF.

There are many counts of this clone. The CDR3 DNA is TGTGCCAGCAGCTCCTCGGCGGGCTCTGGAAACACCATATATTTT. It encodes CASSSSAGSGNTIYF. The chain joins TRBV7-8 to TRBJ1-3; D is unclear. Trimming stripped 4 bases from V and 0 bases from J, with 10 bases between. CDR1 is SGHVS and CDR2 is FQNEAQ in the germline V gene. CDR3 length: 15 amino acids.

CDR3 bases: TGTGCCAGCAGCTCCGTCCCCAGGGGGCGATATGGCTACACCTTC. It specifies CASSSVPRGRYGYTF. The V gene is TRBV28, the J gene TRBJ1-2, with 8 bases matching TRBD1. CDR1 MDHEN and CDR2 SYDVKM come from the germline V gene. The CDR3 spans 15 residues. After removal of 6 bases from V and 5 bases from J, the junction contained 11 bases not matched to a gene.

The table lists this clone with many counts. This chain links TRBV18 with TRBJ2-7, with TRBD1 matching 11 bases. The V segment lost 3 bases and the J segment 6 bases; nucleotides outside the gene matches: 10. The germline gives CDR1 KGHSH, CDR2 LQKENI. There are 16 residues in the CDR3. CDR3 in DNA: TGTGCCAGCTCACCGCTCTCCGGACAGGGGGCGGGCGAGCAGTACTTC. It translates to CASSPLSGQGAGEQYF.

This clone was counted at least ten times. This chain uses TRBV7-3 with TRBJ1-6; D possibly corresponds to TRBD1 (6 bases). The germline gives CDR1 SGHTA, CDR2 FQGTGA. Trimming stripped 5 bases from V and 11 bases from J, with 16 bases between. CDR3 length: 14 amino acids. Here the CDR3 reads CASSLGGPGTPLHF. The CDR3 DNA is TGTGCCAGCAGCCTCGGGGGGCCCGGGACACCCCTCCACTTT.